The 29 T cell receptor beta chains reported below all come from one sample, sequenced in a study of blood T cell repertoires in COVID-19. The protocol was immunoSEQ multiplex PCR, while the TCRdb copy is restricted to in-frame clones and leaves out a portion. The sample lists 150,000 or so clones, around 86% occurring once. Material: peripheral blood. Receptors were obtained from a man aged 65 to 79 who had recovered from COVID-19.

V and J are TRBV28 and TRBJ2-2; D gene unclear. The V gene's germline CDR1 is MDHEN and CDR2 SYDVKM. V lost 6 bases and J lost 6, with 17 bases in between. The CDR3 is made up of 15 amino acids. The CDR3 coding sequence is TGTGCCAGCAGGCCGAACGAAGGTCGGGCCGGGGAGCTGTTTTTT. Translating it yields CASRPNEGRAGELFF.

CDR3 region: CASSSTSGLSYNEQFF. CDR3 DNA: TGTGCCAGCAGCTCTACTAGCGGCCTCTCCTACAATGAGCAGTTCTTC. The chain has TRBV9 and TRBJ2-1, with 8 bases identical to TRBD2. Germline lookup yields CDR1 SGDLS and CDR2 YYNGEE. The CDR3 is made up of 16 amino acids. Trimming at V came to 4 bases and at J to 0 bases, leaving 6 bases not matched to a gene.

V usage is TRBV5-1 and J usage is TRBJ1-3; a weak D match, TRBD1 (6 bases). Germline assignment: CDR1 SGHRS and CDR2 YFSETQ. This CDR3 contains 14 residues. Deletions cut 1 base from V and 3 bases from J, with 8 bases between. CDR3 loop: CASSLTGSGNTIYF. In DNA form, the CDR3 reads TGCGCCAGCAGCTTGACAGGGAGTGGAAACACCATATATTTT.

The chain uses TRBV27 and TRBJ2-7, with 14 bases matching TRBD2. This CDR3 region has 18 residues. Germline V gene lookup returns CDR1 MNHEY and CDR2 SMNVEV (reference sequence). V trimming: 6 bases; J trimming: 4 bases; junction bases outside the gene matches: 14. CDR3 DNA: TGTGCCAGCAGCCCAGGGTCCGGGACTAGCGGGAGTTTATACGAGCAGTACTTC. Protein product: CASSPGSGTSGSLYEQYF.

The chain is built from TRBV28 and TRBJ2-3, with D possibly matching TRBD2 (5 bases). Germline V gene sequence: CDR1 MDHEN, CDR2 SYDVKM. The germline V and J ends were trimmed by 3 bases and 1 base, with 8 bases remaining between them. The CDR3 extends over 14 amino acids. CDR3 region: CASSLRAGTDTQYF. The DNA for the CDR3 is TGTGCCAGCAGTTTGAGGGCTGGCACAGATACGCAGTATTTT. The complete variable domain, with remaining parts taken from reference TRBV28 and TRBJ2-3, reads DVKVTQSSRYLVKRTGEKVFLECVQDMDHENMFWYRQDPGLGLRLIYFSYDVKMKEKGDIPEGYSVSREKKERFSLILESASTNQTSMYLCASSLRAGTDTQYFGPGTRLTVL.

The rearrangement uses TRBV18 and TRBJ2-7; the match to TRBD1 covers 8 bases. The CDR3 runs to 13 residues. V trimming: 8 bases; J trimming: 5 bases; junction bases outside the gene matches: 8. Germline lookup yields CDR1 KGHSH and CDR2 LQKENI. DNA for the CDR3: TGTGCCAGCCAGGACAGGGTAGATGACGAGCAGTACTTC. It yields the protein CASQDRVDDEQYF. The entire variable domain, with the rest obtained from reference TRBV18 and TRBJ2-7, is as follows: NAGVMQNPRHLVRRRGQEARLRCSPMKGHSHVYWYRQLPEEGLKFMVYLQKENIIDESGMPKERFSAEFPKEGPSILRIQQVVRGDSAAYFCASQDRVDDEQYFGPGTRLTVT.

The chain recombines TRBV5-6 with TRBJ1-4; D gene uncertain. Trimming took 2 bases from V and 1 from J, leaving 6 bases between them. The CDR3 spans 14 residues. Germline CDR1 reads SGHDT; CDR2 reads YYEEEE. The CDR3 DNA is TGTGCCAGCAGCTTCAAACAAACTAATGAAAAACTGTTTTTT. This sequence encodes CASSFKQTNEKLFF.

The genes are TRBV11-2 and TRBJ2-3; no clear D gene. The CDR3 loop spans 15 amino acids. CDR1 and CDR2 (germline): SGHAT, FQNNGV. V was clipped by 0 bases and J by 0 bases, with 7 bases between them. The CDR3 DNA is TGTGCCAGCAGCTTAGAAACAGCTAGCACAGATACGCAGTATTTT. Its translation: CASSLETASTDTQYF.

V and J are TRBV24-1 and TRBJ2-3; 12 nucleotides match TRBD2. In germline, CDR1 is KGHDR, CDR2 SFDVKD. Trimming cost V 5 bases and J 5 bases; bases outside gene matches: 7. There are 16 residues in the CDR3. CDR3 coding DNA: TGTGCCACCAGTGTCTCGGGACTAGCGGGTGTAGATACGCAGTATTTT. As protein: CATSVSGLAGVDTQYF.

This CDR3 reads CASRKGGSGRTGNEQFF. The CDR3 DNA reads as TGTGCCAGCAGGAAGGGAGGCAGCGGGAGGACGGGGAATGAGCAGTTCTTC. The chain carries TRBV2 and TRBJ2-1; TRBD2 matches at 9 bases. V was pared by 6 bases and J by 7 bases, with 16 bases of the junction left unmatched. The CDR3 is 17 amino acids. CDR1 is SNHLY and CDR2 is FYNNEI in the germline V gene.

This chain connects TRBV27 to TRBJ2-7; TRBD2 matches at 8 bases. Trimming at V came to 4 bases and at J to 0 bases, leaving 5 bases not matched to a gene. The germline V gene has CDR1 MNHEY and CDR2 SMNVEV (reference sequence). The CDR3 runs to 15 residues. The CDR3 DNA reads as TGTGCCAGCAGTTCGGTACTAGCGGACTCCTACGAGCAGTACTTC. Its protein is CASSSVLADSYEQYF.

This clone has a count of ten or more. The chain couples TRBV29-1 to TRBJ1-1; 9 nucleotides agree with TRBD1. V was clipped by 6 bases and J by 0 bases; unmatched bases: 2. The germline CDR1 and CDR2 sequences are SQVTM and ANQGSEA. This CDR3 is 13 amino acids long. CDR3 loop: CSVRTGVNTEAFF. The DNA for the CDR3 is TGCAGCGTCCGGACAGGGGTGAACACTGAAGCTTTCTTT. Complete variable domain (other parts from reference TRBV29-1 and TRBJ1-1): SAVISQKPSRDICQRGTSLTIQCQVDSQVTMMFWYRQQPGQSLTLIATANQGSEATYESGFVIDKFPISRPNLTFSTLTVSNMSPEDSSIYLCSVRTGVNTEAFFGQGTRLTVV.

The genes are TRBV6-5 and TRBJ2-1, with 12 nucleotides matching TRBD2. The germline CDR1 and CDR2 sequences are MNHEY and SVGAGI. V was clipped by 5 bases and J by 9 bases; unmatched bases: 5. The CDR3 contains 14 residues. Here the CDR3 reads CASSQTSGGLEQFF. CDR3 coding DNA: TGTGCCAGCAGTCAGACTAGCGGGGGACTTGAGCAGTTCTTC.

This chain joins TRBV18 and TRBJ1-1; TRBD1 might be the D (5 bases). The V end lost 5 bases, the J end lost 5 bases, and 18 bases lay between the germline ends. The CDR3 contains 15 residues. CDR1 KGHSH and CDR2 LQKENI come from the germline V gene. The CDR3 DNA follows: TGTGCCAGCTCATCGACTGAGATGGGGGGGACTGAAGCTTTCTTT. Protein sequence: CASSSTEMGGTEAFF.

The genes are TRBV6-2 or TRBV6-3 and TRBJ2-3; 8 bases are shared with TRBD2. Per the germline V gene, CDR1 is MNHEY and CDR2 is SVGEGT. CDR3 length equals 16 residues. The V gene end was trimmed by 4 bases and the J gene end by 2 bases; junction bases not matched to a gene: 8. CDR3 coding DNA: TGTGCCAGCAGTTTCCACGGGAGGGAGGACACAGATACGCAGTATTTT. This encodes CASSFHGREDTDTQYF.

The chain couples TRBV18 to TRBJ2-5; TRBD2 matches 8 bases. Germline V gives CDR1 KGHSH, CDR2 LQKENI. The V segment lost 3 bases and the J segment 5 bases; nucleotides outside the gene matches: 5. The CDR3 extends over 14 amino acids. The chain's CDR3 is CASSPPGLEETQYF. CDR3 in DNA: TGTGCCAGCTCACCCCCGGGACTAGAGGAGACCCAGTACTTC.

V usage is TRBV5-1 and J usage is TRBJ2-7; D is unresolved. This CDR3 has 14 amino acids. The germline V gene has CDR1 SGHRS and CDR2 YFSETQ. V was clipped by 4 bases and J by 2 bases, with 13 bases between them. The CDR3: CASSERVDPYEQYF. CDR3 bases: TGCGCCAGCAGCGAAAGAGTAGATCCCTACGAGCAGTACTTC.

J is TRBJ2-3 and V is TRBV6-5; a weak D match, TRBD2 (5 bases). Germline V lookup: CDR1 MNHEY, CDR2 SVGAGI. V lost 0 bases, J lost 6 bases, and 10 bases lay in between. The CDR3 is made up of 14 amino acids. The CDR3 sequence: CASSYSGASDTQYF. The DNA of the CDR3 is TGTGCCAGCAGTTACTCGGGAGCCTCTGATACGCAGTATTTT.

The rearrangement uses TRBV18 and TRBJ1-5; possibly TRBD1 for D (6 bases). CDR3 size: 14 residues. Germline V lookup: CDR1 KGHSH, CDR2 LQKENI. Deletions cut 3 bases from V and 4 bases from J, with 10 bases between. CDR3 nucleotides: TGTGCCAGCTCACCCGGACAGATTAATCAGCCCCAGCATTTT. Amino acid sequence: CASSPGQINQPQHF.

This chain connects TRBV7-2 to TRBJ1-6, with TRBD1 matching over 8 bases. CDR1 SGHTA and CDR2 FQGNSA come from the germline V gene. The CDR3 has 15 amino acids. V gave up 6 bases and J gave up 9 bases; unmatched junction bases: 10. The CDR3 nucleotides read TGTGCCAGCAGTCCGGGCGGGACAGGTACTTCACCCCTCCACTTT. Translating gives CASSPGGTGTSPLHF.

This rearrangement joins TRBV10-3 to TRBJ2-1; TRBD2 matches 8 bases. The CDR3 sequence is 16 residues long. Trimming removed 3 bases from V and 4 bases from J; junction bases left unmatched: 8. Germline V gene sequence: CDR1 ENHRY, CDR2 SYGVKD. The chain's CDR3 is CAISDPAGVAYNEQFF. CDR3 DNA sequence: TGTGCCATCAGTGACCCAGCGGGAGTAGCGTACAATGAGCAGTTCTTC.

The chain joins TRBV7-9 to TRBJ2-5, with D tentatively TRBD1 (5 bases). V lost 2 bases and J lost 2, with 15 bases in between. CDR1 SEHNR and CDR2 FQNEAQ come from the germline V gene (reference sequence). The CDR3 has 16 amino acids. The CDR3 protein is CASSLIGFKGQETQYF. The CDR3 nucleotides are TGTGCCAGCAGCTTAATAGGGTTCAAGGGGCAAGAGACCCAGTACTTC.

The V call is TRBV29-1, the J call TRBJ1-5; 11 bases fit TRBD1. Trimming removed 6 bases from V and 6 bases from J; junction bases left unmatched: 4. The CDR3 is made up of 13 amino acids. CDR1 and CDR2 from the germline V gene are SQVTM and ANQGSEA. CDR3 residues: CSVGQGAGQPQHF. The CDR3 DNA reads as TGCAGCGTCGGACAGGGGGCAGGTCAGCCCCAGCATTTT.

The rearrangement joins TRBV5-8 to TRBJ2-5; D is perhaps TRBD1 (6 bases). Germline assignment: CDR1 SGHTS and CDR2 YDEGEE. Trimming took 4 bases from V and 3 from J, leaving 13 bases between them. The CDR3 spans 14 residues. The CDR3 spells CASSRRDTKETQYF. CDR3 DNA: TGTGCCAGCAGCCGTCGGGACACCAAAGAGACCCAGTACTTC.

The J gene is TRBJ1-3, the V gene TRBV28; TRBD1 agrees at 7 bases. The ends lost 9 bases at V and 3 bases at J; junction bases unmatched: 11. In germline, CDR1 is MDHEN, CDR2 SYDVKM. This CDR3 contains 15 residues. CDR3 sequence reads: CASYTTGAYGNTIYF. The DNA for the CDR3 is TGTGCCAGTTACACCACAGGGGCCTATGGAAACACCATATATTTT.

This CDR3 reads CASSLGGVTEAFF. The CDR3, as DNA: TGTGCCAGCAGTTTAGGGGGCGTCACTGAAGCTTTCTTT. The J gene is TRBJ1-1, the V gene TRBV28, with a weak D call TRBD1 (6 bases). Between the trimmed V and J ends, which lost 2 bases and 4 bases, there was a span of 8 bases. The CDR3 spans 13 residues. Germline CDR1 reads MDHEN; CDR2 reads SYDVKM.

The rearrangement uses TRBV5-4 and TRBJ1-3; 8 nucleotides match TRBD1. The V gene end was trimmed by 4 bases and the J gene end by 4 bases; junction bases not matched to a gene: 4. Germline CDR1 reads SGHNT; CDR2 reads YYREEE (reference sequence). The CDR3 sequence is 14 residues long. The DNA for the CDR3 is TGTGCCAGCAGCCGACAGGGGTCAGGAAACACCATATATTTT. Translated, it gives CASSRQGSGNTIYF.

V is TRBV12-3 or TRBV12-4 and J is TRBJ2-7; no definite D call. The CDR3 length is 10 residues. V was clipped by 5 bases and J by 8 bases, with 7 bases between them. The CDR3 protein is CASSGEQQYF. The CDR3 DNA reads TGTGCCAGCAGTGGAGAGCAGCAGTACTTC.

Comments on this clone: The same CDR3 is also encoded by other DNA sequences in this sample. The chain carries TRBV18 and TRBJ2-3, with TRBD2 identical over 7 bases. Trimming removed 2 bases from V and 0 bases from J; junction bases left unmatched: 2. This CDR3 is 15 amino acids long. Germline values: CDR1 KGHSH, CDR2 LQKENI. CDR3 loop: CASSPGGGSTDTQYF. CDR3 coding DNA: TGTGCCAGCTCACCAGGGGGAGGGAGCACAGATACGCAGTATTTT.